This TCR beta chain appears in the sequencing data of a study of shared clonotypes between healthy human individuals. Overall study findings and caveats: Blood alone was sampled, and tissue repertoires likely differ.

Comment on this clone: Its target is not known.

Clones were read by immunoSEQ multiplex PCR, and TCRdb kept only the in-frame ones, dropping some. The profile covers roughly 490,000 clones, with about 82% appearing a single time and around 13% taken by the ten largest. Unsorted samples drew genomic DNA from 85 million to 90 million PBMCs. The CDR3 is 17 amino acids. Germline lookup yields CDR1 SGHRS and CDR2 YFSETQ. Trimming took 4 bases from V and 9 from J; bases not matched to a gene: 14. The sequencing sample was made of PBMCs. The rearrangement links TRBV5-1 to TRBJ2-1; TRBD2 agrees at 12 bases. The receptor comes from a woman in her forties in good health. Some clones in this sample may be carry-over from other donors' samples. DNA of the CDR3: TGCGCCAGCAGCAAGACTAGCGGGAGATTTGTTTCTGGTGAGCAGTTCTTC. It yields the protein CASSKTSGRFVSGEQFF.